This T cell receptor (beta chain) derives from a study of cytomegalovirus exposure and HLA in healthy donors. Study observations and caveats: TRBV6-2, TRBV6-3 and other indistinguishable V segments were excluded.

13 Jbeta primers and 60 Vbeta primers were used for the PCR. Sequenced by immunoSEQ multiplex PCR; TCRdb stores in-frame clones only, minus some. The sample holds 150,000 to 200,000 clones, roughly 84% seen once. This CDR3 comprises 15 residues. Germline loops: CDR1 MNHEY, CDR2 SVGAGI. V dropped 4 bases and J dropped 8; count of bases not matched to a gene: 5. Remarks on this clone: Its antigen is not identified.

This receptor was identified in a boy aged 2 to 10 in good health and CMV-seronegative. The chain is built from TRBV6-5 and TRBJ2-1, with 13 bases aligning to TRBD2. The specimen sequenced was PBMCs. This CDR3 reads CASSSRTSGSYEQFF. DNA for the CDR3: TGTGCCAGCAGTTCCCGGACTAGCGGGAGCTATGAGCAGTTCTTC.